These T cell receptor beta chains were read from a single sample in a study of CD8+CD57+ T cells in acquired aplastic anemia. Using its own MiXCR run on the reads, TCRdb lists one record per CDR3 protein. The table shows 150,000 or so distinct CDR3 sequences, with more than 45% occurring only once. Input material: sorted CD4+, CD8+, or CD8+CD57+ T cells (not recorded which) from PBMCs. The receptors stem from a human donor with aplastic anemia. The CDR3 runs from the conserved cysteine through the conserved F or W. Fields, in order: J gene, D gene, V gene, clone size, CDR3 DNA, CDR3 protein. A D gene is named only where the DNA matches it firmly. Size is omitted from some rows. Given values are once, few, many or a class for expanded clones.

j_gene: TRBJ1-5; d_gene: .; v_gene: TRBV5-6; abundance: many; CDR3nt: TGTGCCAGCAGTTTAGATCTGGGGCAGCCCCAGCATTTT; CDR3aa: CASSLDLGQPQHF
j_gene: TRBJ2-3; d_gene: .; v_gene: TRBV12-3/TRBV12-4; abundance: .; CDR3nt: TGTGCCAGCAGTTTCTACGGGGGTGGCACAGATACGCAGTATTTT; CDR3aa: CASSFYGGGTDTQYF
j_gene: TRBJ1-6; d_gene: .; v_gene: TRBV7-9; abundance: many; CDR3nt: TGTGCCAGCAGCTTAGTCACGGACTCCTATAATTCACCCCTCCACTTT; CDR3aa: CASSLVTDSYNSPLHF
j_gene: TRBJ1-3; d_gene: TRBD1; v_gene: TRBV5-1; abundance: .; CDR3nt: TGCACCAGCGCGGGTACAGGGGGCATGGACGGAAACACCATATATTTT; CDR3aa: CTSAGTGGMDGNTIYF
j_gene: TRBJ1-5; d_gene: TRBD1; v_gene: TRBV19; abundance: .; CDR3nt: TGTGCCGGTAGTACCGCGACAGGGGGCCAAGGGCACCAGCCCCAGCATTTT; CDR3aa: CAGSTATGGQGHQPQHF
j_gene: TRBJ1-1; d_gene: .; v_gene: TRBV11-2; abundance: many; CDR3nt: TGTGCCAGCAGCTTAGGATTGCGGGCTTGGGACACTGAAGCTTTCTTT; CDR3aa: CASSLGLRAWDTEAFF
j_gene: TRBJ1-1; d_gene: TRBD1; v_gene: TRBV7-8; abundance: many; CDR3nt: TGTGCCAGCATGCGGACAGGGTTGTCCCCGCGAGGAGCTTTCTTT; CDR3aa: CASMRTGLSPRGAFF
j_gene: TRBJ1-2; d_gene: .; v_gene: TRBV25-1; abundance: many; CDR3nt: TGTGCCAGCAGTGAAGGAGGACAGCTCACTAGATATGGCTACACCTTC; CDR3aa: CASSEGGQLTRYGYTF
j_gene: TRBJ2-1; d_gene: TRBD2; v_gene: TRBV7-7; abundance: many; CDR3nt: TGTGCCAGCAGCCTAGGACTAGCCGGGCTAGGTGAGCAGTTCTTC; CDR3aa: CASSLGLAGLGEQFF
j_gene: TRBJ1-1; d_gene: .; v_gene: TRBV27; abundance: few; CDR3nt: TGTGCCAGCAGCATCGGAGTGCTGACCAACACTGAAGCTTTCTTT; CDR3aa: CASSIGVLTNTEAFF
j_gene: TRBJ1-4; d_gene: .; v_gene: TRBV19; abundance: .; CDR3nt: TGTGCCAGTAGTCGGAGGGGAGCGGATGAAAAACTGTTTTTT; CDR3aa: CASSRRGADEKLFF
j_gene: TRBJ2-2; d_gene: TRBD1; v_gene: TRBV19; abundance: once; CDR3nt: TGTGCCAGTCGGACAGGGGTATTCGGGGAGCTGTTTTTT; CDR3aa: CASRTGVFGELFF
j_gene: TRBJ2-3; d_gene: .; v_gene: TRBV19; abundance: few; CDR3nt: TGTGCCAGCAGCCGACGGACGGGAAGAGGTACGCAGTATTTT; CDR3aa: CASSRRTGRGTQYF
j_gene: TRBJ1-4; d_gene: TRBD1; v_gene: TRBV10-2; abundance: .; CDR3nt: TGCGCCAGCAGTGACAGGGGGATGAGGGAAAAACTGTTTTTT; CDR3aa: CASSDRGMREKLFF
j_gene: TRBJ1-3; d_gene: .; v_gene: TRBV19; abundance: once; CDR3nt: TGTGCCAGTACGGGAGCGAATATGAGAAACACCATATATTTT; CDR3aa: CASTGANMRNTIYF
j_gene: TRBJ1-5; d_gene: TRBD1; v_gene: TRBV19; abundance: many; CDR3nt: TGTGCCAGTAGTCCAAGACAGGGAACGGATCAGCCCCAGCATTTT; CDR3aa: CASSPRQGTDQPQHF
j_gene: TRBJ2-5; d_gene: .; v_gene: TRBV24-1; abundance: many; CDR3nt: TGTGCCACCAGTGACCCGGGCCCAGGCCAAGAGACCCAGTACTTC; CDR3aa: CATSDPGPGQETQYF
j_gene: TRBJ2-7; d_gene: .; v_gene: TRBV6-2/TRBV6-3; abundance: many; CDR3nt: TGTGCCAGCAGTTACGTCAGTACCGAGCAGTACTTC; CDR3aa: CASSYVSTEQYF
j_gene: TRBJ2-1; d_gene: .; v_gene: TRBV3-1; abundance: .; CDR3nt: TGTGCCGGAAGGCATGGGTACAATGAGCAGTTCTTC; CDR3aa: CAGRHGYNEQFF
j_gene: TRBJ2-7; d_gene: TRBD1; v_gene: TRBV20-1; abundance: .; CDR3nt: TGCAGTGCCAAGGCGACAGGGGCCTACGAGCAGTACTTC; CDR3aa: CSAKATGAYEQYF
j_gene: TRBJ2-3; d_gene: TRBD1; v_gene: TRBV24-1; abundance: once; CDR3nt: TGTGCCACCAGTGATCCCGGGACAGGGTCATCAGATACGCAGTATTTT; CDR3aa: CATSDPGTGSSDTQYF
j_gene: TRBJ2-3; d_gene: TRBD2; v_gene: TRBV11-2; abundance: .; CDR3nt: TGTGCCAGCAGCTTATTTCTAACGGGGGGAAGCACAGATACGCAGTATTTT; CDR3aa: CASSLFLTGGSTDTQYF
j_gene: TRBJ2-3; d_gene: .; v_gene: TRBV4-2; abundance: few; CDR3nt: TGTGCCAGCAGCCCCCGAGGGGGGGGGGCAGATACGCAGTATTTT; CDR3aa: CASSPRGGGADTQYF
j_gene: TRBJ2-6; d_gene: .; v_gene: TRBV15; abundance: .; CDR3nt: TGTGCCACCAGCGGAACGGGGACACCTGGGGCCAACGTCCTGACTTTC; CDR3aa: CATSGTGTPGANVLTF
j_gene: TRBJ1-3; d_gene: .; v_gene: TRBV7-6; abundance: many; CDR3nt: TGTGCCAGCAGCTTAGCGCGTGGGGGGGACTCTGGAAACACCATATATTTT; CDR3aa: CASSLARGGDSGNTIYF
j_gene: TRBJ2-5; d_gene: .; v_gene: TRBV5-1; abundance: .; CDR3nt: TGCGCCAGCAGCTTGGCTGGATCTCAAGAGGCCCAGTACTTC; CDR3aa: CASSLAGSQEAQYF
j_gene: TRBJ1-2; d_gene: .; v_gene: TRBV18; abundance: .; CDR3nt: TGTGCCAGCTCGCGTTTTCCAGGGGATGGCTACACCTTC; CDR3aa: CASSRFPGDGYTF
j_gene: TRBJ2-7; d_gene: .; v_gene: TRBV10-3; abundance: .; CDR3nt: TGTGCCATCAGATCCGGGACCATCGCCCACTACGAGCAGTACTTC; CDR3aa: CAIRSGTIAHYEQYF
j_gene: TRBJ1-2; d_gene: TRBD1; v_gene: TRBV25-1; abundance: many; CDR3nt: TGTGCCAGCAGGAGGACAGGGGGCACCGATGGCTACACCTTC; CDR3aa: CASRRTGGTDGYTF
j_gene: TRBJ2-3; d_gene: .; v_gene: TRBV12-3/TRBV12-4; abundance: .; CDR3nt: TGTGCCAGCAGCCGGACCAGGGGGGGCGCAGATACGCAGTATTTT; CDR3aa: CASSRTRGGADTQYF
j_gene: TRBJ2-5; d_gene: TRBD2; v_gene: TRBV6-2/TRBV6-3; abundance: .; CDR3nt: TGTGCCAGCAGTTATGAGGACATTCGGGGTCTAGCGGCCTTCGGGACCCAGTACTTC; CDR3aa: CASSYEDIRGLAAFGTQYF